Each of the 26 T cell receptor beta chains below was sequenced from the same sample in a study of cytomegalovirus exposure and HLA in healthy donors. The method was immunoSEQ multiplex PCR; TCRdb's version includes in-frame clones alone and lacks a portion of them. The table has 200,000 or so clones, roughly 84% seen once. The sequencing input was PBMCs. The receptor source for this set is a woman between 25 and 40 years old in good health and CMV-seropositive.

The table lists this clone with a count of one. V usage is TRBV30 and J usage is TRBJ1-4; no definite D call. Between the trimmed V and J ends, which lost 0 bases and 6 bases, there was a span of 14 bases. The CDR3 spans 15 residues. Per germline, CDR1 GTSNPN and CDR2 SVGIG (reference sequence). The chain's CDR3 is CAWSVESGTYEKLFF. In DNA, the CDR3 is TGTGCCTGGAGTGTAGAGTCGGGTACTTATGAAAAACTGTTTTTT.

The chain links TRBV5-1 to TRBJ2-7; 9 bases map to TRBD2. Looked up from germline, CDR1 is SGHRS and CDR2 is YFSETQ. This CDR3 has 16 amino acids. The trim removed 0 bases at V and 0 bases at J, leaving 4 bases unmatched. CDR3 sequence reads: CASSLAGTSLSYEQYF. CDR3 nucleotide sequence: TGCGCCAGCAGCTTGGCCGGGACTAGCCTCTCCTACGAGCAGTACTTC.

The J gene is TRBJ2-7, the V gene TRBV28, with a tentative D call TRBD2 (6 bases). V was shortened by 2 bases and J by 6 bases, with 14 bases between the two germline ends. Germline V gene lookup returns CDR1 MDHEN and CDR2 SYDVKM. CDR3 length equals 14 residues. The CDR3 DNA follows: TGTGCCAGCAGTTTACGCGGGGATCAGCGCGAGCAGTACTTC. It translates to CASSLRGDQREQYF. The whole variable domain, remainder taken from reference TRBV28 and TRBJ2-7, is DVKVTQSSRYLVKRTGEKVFLECVQDMDHENMFWYRQDPGLGLRLIYFSYDVKMKEKGDIPEGYSVSREKKERFSLILESASTNQTSMYLCASSLRGDQREQYFGPGTRLTVT.

The chain joins TRBV6-6 to TRBJ2-3; possibly TRBD1 for D (6 bases). The CDR3 loop spans 14 amino acids. CDR1 and CDR2 from the germline V gene are MNHNY and SVGAGI (reference sequence). The V gene lost 9 bases and the J gene lost 1 base, with 14 bases spanning the gap. The CDR3 sequence: CARVRGWGTDTQYF. For the CDR3, the DNA is TGTGCCAGGGTCAGGGGATGGGGCACAGATACGCAGTATTTT.

This chain uses TRBV7-6 with TRBJ1-4; the D is unclear. Trimming pared 1 base from V and 2 bases from J, leaving 8 bases between. The CDR3 consists of 15 residues. CDR1 is SGHVS, CDR2 FNYEAQ, per germline. The CDR3 reads CASSLDTGTNEKLFF. CDR3 DNA sequence: TGTGCCAGCAGCTTAGATACGGGGACTAATGAAAAACTGTTTTTT.

To note about this clone: The same CDR3 also results from other DNA sequences found in this sample. The chain couples TRBV15 to TRBJ1-3; D gene unclear. This CDR3 has 15 amino acids. V dropped 0 bases and J dropped 4 bases, with 10 bases sitting between them. The germline CDR1 and CDR2 sequences are LNHNV and YYDKDF (reference sequence). The CDR3 spells CATSRDRGYGNTIYF. The DNA of the CDR3 is TGTGCCACCAGCAGAGATAGAGGGTACGGAAACACCATATATTTT.

The gene calls are TRBV2 and TRBJ1-2; 11 positions match TRBD1. The junction had 13 bases not matched to a gene; V was cut back by 6 bases and J by 4 bases. The CDR3 length is 17 residues. CDR1 is SNHLY, CDR2 FYNNEI, per germline. CDR3 region: CASSPGTGGLVVYGYTF. The CDR3 coding sequence is TGTGCCAGCAGCCCCGGGACAGGGGGTCTCGTGGTCTATGGCTACACCTTC.

This sequence joins TRBV10-3 and TRBJ2-3; a possible D gene is TRBD2 (6 bases). The CDR3 extends over 17 amino acids. The germline CDR1 and CDR2 sequences are ENHRY and SYGVKD. With 7 bases removed from V and 0 bases from J, the gap between germline ends came to 20 bases. CDR3 protein: CAINIDYAGTSTDTQYF. In DNA form, the CDR3 reads TGTGCCATCAATATCGATTACGCGGGAACAAGCACAGATACGCAGTATTTT.

The genes are TRBV30 and TRBJ1-4; D is unclear. Germline-derived CDR1 and CDR2 are GTSNPN and SVGIG (reference sequence). V lost 0 bases and J lost 8, with 7 bases in between. The CDR3 is 12 residues long. The CDR3 DNA is TGTGCCTGGAGTGTTCAGTACGAAAAACTGTTTTTT. Protein: CAWSVQYEKLFF.

This chain joins TRBV5-1 and TRBJ1-4; TRBD1 is a possible D gene (5 bases). Trimming left V 0 bases short and J 7 bases short, with 13 bases between. From germline, CDR1 is SGHRS and CDR2 YFSETQ. The CDR3 length is 15 residues. The CDR3 sequence: CASSLAGRSGEKLFF. In DNA form, the CDR3 reads TGCGCCAGCAGCTTGGCAGGGAGGAGCGGTGAAAAACTGTTTTTT.

This sequence joins TRBV29-1 and TRBJ2-7, with 8 bases fitting TRBD2. Germline lookup yields CDR1 SQVTM and CDR2 ANQGSEA. The CDR3 runs 15 residues. The junction had 12 bases not matched to a gene; V was cut back by 6 bases and J by 2 bases. The CDR3 loop is CSVGAGGFPPYEQYF. The CDR3 coding sequence is TGCAGCGTGGGGGCGGGGGGCTTCCCTCCCTACGAGCAGTACTTC.

The rearrangement uses TRBV5-1 and TRBJ2-1, with D perhaps matching TRBD2 (5 bases). Looked up from germline, CDR1 is SGHRS and CDR2 is YFSETQ. V was clipped by 1 base and J by 9 bases, with 8 bases between them. This CDR3 comprises 12 residues. CDR3 bases: TGCGCCAGCAGCTTGCTCGAGGGTGAGCAGTTCTTC. This codes for CASSLLEGEQFF.

The rearrangement joins TRBV11-2 to TRBJ2-2; TRBD2 might be the D (5 bases). CDR1 and CDR2 from the germline V gene are SGHAT and FQNNGV. V lost 5 bases and J lost 7, with 14 bases in between. There are 14 residues in the CDR3. This CDR3 reads CASSAAPGNGELFF. CDR3 nucleotides: TGTGCCAGCAGCGCCGCACCGGGGAACGGGGAGCTGTTTTTT.

This chain connects TRBV6-4 to TRBJ2-3; 7 nucleotides align to TRBD2. There are 13 residues in the CDR3. Germline assignment: CDR1 MRHNA and CDR2 SNTAGT. Germline trimming cut 2 bases from V and 5 bases from J; bases unmatched to any gene: 1. The CDR3 DNA reads TGTGCCAGCAGTGACGCGGGAGTAGATACGCAGTATTTT. Its translation is CASSDAGVDTQYF.

The chain joins TRBV5-4 to TRBJ2-1, with a possible D match to TRBD2 (5 bases). Trimming left V 3 bases short and J 0 bases short, with 13 bases between. Germline V gene data show CDR1 as SGHNT and CDR2 as YYREEE (reference sequence). CDR3 size: 16 residues. The CDR3 region is CASSSLATVSYNEQFF. CDR3 nucleotide sequence: TGTGCCAGCAGCTCCCTAGCAACAGTCTCCTACAATGAGCAGTTCTTC.

The rearrangement links TRBV2 to TRBJ1-3; possible D gene TRBD1, 6 bases. The CDR3 contains 15 residues. Germline V gene lookup returns CDR1 SNHLY and CDR2 FYNNEI. V lost 5 bases to trimming and J lost 0 bases, with 11 bases between them. CDR3 amino acids: CASSLQGTSGNTIYF. In DNA, the CDR3 is TGTGCCAGCAGTCTACAGGGAACCTCTGGAAACACCATATATTTT. Full variable domain (rest looked up from reference TRBV2 and TRBJ1-3): EPEVTQTPSHQVTQMGQEVILRCVPISNHLYFYWYRQILGQKVEFLVSFYNNEISEKSEIFDDQFSVERPDGSNFTLKIRSTKLEDSAMYFCASSLQGTSGNTIYFGEGSWLTVV.

The chain combines TRBV28 with TRBJ2-7, with 8 bases aligning to TRBD2. This CDR3 region has 14 residues. CDR1 and CDR2 (germline): MDHEN, SYDVKM. V lost 3 bases and J lost 5; bases outside the gene matches: 6. In nucleotides, the CDR3 is TGTGCCAGCAGTTTGCAAAGCGGGAGAAACGAGCAGTACTTC. Protein sequence: CASSLQSGRNEQYF.

The chain couples TRBV6-5 to TRBJ2-7, with 7 bases aligning to TRBD1. Germline trimming cut 7 bases from V and 7 bases from J; bases unmatched to any gene: 10. Germline V CDR1 and CDR2: MNHEY, SVGAGI. The CDR3 length is 13 residues. The CDR3 DNA follows: TGTGCCAGCAAAGAACAGGGGCCGGGGGAGCAGTACTTC. Encoded protein: CASKEQGPGEQYF.

The chain couples TRBV2 to TRBJ2-3; no definite D call. There are 14 residues in the CDR3. The germline V and J ends were trimmed by 4 bases and 2 bases, with 10 bases remaining between them. Germline lookup yields CDR1 SNHLY and CDR2 FYNNEI. CDR3 loop: CASSGQLNTDTQYF. The CDR3 DNA sequence: TGTGCCAGCAGTGGGCAACTAAACACAGATACGCAGTATTTT.

This clone came up a few times. The CDR3 bases are TGTGCCAGCAGCTTCGGACAGGGGGGACAGCCCCAGCATTTT. This sequence encodes CASSFGQGGQPQHF. The gene calls are TRBV5-6 and TRBJ1-5; 10 nucleotides agree with TRBD1. The V segment lost 2 bases and the J segment 7 bases; nucleotides outside the gene matches: 3. This CDR3 contains 14 residues. Germline-derived CDR1 and CDR2 are SGHDT and YYEEEE.

The chain's CDR3 is CASRSGVTEAFF. The CDR3 nucleotides read TGTGCCAGCCGGTCGGGAGTGACTGAAGCTTTCTTT. The V call is TRBV6-5, the J call TRBJ1-1; no reliable D call. V lost 8 bases and J lost 5, with 12 bases in between. The CDR3 spans 12 residues. The germline gives CDR1 MNHEY, CDR2 SVGAGI.

The J gene is TRBJ2-1, the V gene TRBV7-8; possible D gene TRBD2, 5 bases. In germline, CDR1 is SGHVS, CDR2 FQNEAQ. The ends were cut back, 5 bases at V and 2 bases at J, with 19 bases in the middle. The CDR3 has 17 residues. The CDR3 nucleotides read TGTGCCAGCAGCCTTAGAGTCCCGGGGATGACCTACAATGAGCAGTTCTTC. Protein: CASSLRVPGMTYNEQFF.

The chain joins TRBV4-2 to TRBJ1-4; D is unresolved. This CDR3 has 15 amino acids. V lost 0 bases and J lost 7, with 12 bases in between. Germline assignment: CDR1 LGHNA and CDR2 YNFKEQ. CDR3 residues: CASSQEPVVPEKLFF. DNA of the CDR3: TGTGCCAGCAGCCAAGAACCGGTCGTACCTGAAAAACTGTTTTTT.

The rearrangement joins TRBV15 to TRBJ1-5; 8 bases match TRBD1. CDR1 and CDR2 from the germline V gene are LNHNV and YYDKDF (reference sequence). The CDR3 spans 19 residues. V shed 1 base and J 0 bases; nucleotides not matched to a gene: 11. CDR3 bases: TGTGCCACCAGCAGAGTTGGTGGACAGGGTTCGCTTAGCAATCAGCCCCAGCATTTT. Residues: CATSRVGGQGSLSNQPQHF. The full variable domain, completed using reference TRBV15 and TRBJ1-5, is DAMVIQNPRYQVTQFGKPVTLSCSQTLNHNVMYWYQQKSSQAPKLLFHYYDKDFNNEADTPDNFQSRRPNTSFCFLDIRSPGLGDTAMYLCATSRVGGQGSLSNQPQHFGDGTRLSIL.

This clone was observed many times. In the same sample, other DNA sequences code for this CDR3. This rearrangement joins TRBV30 to TRBJ2-1, with D possibly TRBD2 on 5 matching bases. The CDR3 is 15 residues long. V was trimmed by 4 bases and J by 5 bases, leaving 18 bases between them. Germline CDR1 and CDR2: GTSNPN and SVGIG (reference sequence). CDR3 DNA: TGTGCCTGGACGGGTGGGTGGGAGAGGAACAATGAGCAGTTCTTC. Encoded protein: CAWTGGWERNNEQFF. Supplemented by reference TRBV30 and TRBJ2-1, the full variable domain reads SQTIHQWPATLVQPVGSPLSLECTVEGTSNPNLYWYRQAAGRGLQLLFYSVGIGQISSEVPQNLSASRPQDRQFILSSKKLLLSDSGFYLCAWTGGWERNNEQFFGPGTRLTVL.

DNA for the CDR3: TGTGCCAGCAGCCCTCGACAGAACTCTGGGGCCAACGTCCTGACTTTC. This translates into CASSPRQNSGANVLTF. V and J are TRBV7-9 and TRBJ2-6, with D perhaps matching TRBD1 (5 bases). The CDR3 spans 16 residues. V was pared by 5 bases and J by 0 bases, with 11 bases between. Germline assignment: CDR1 SEHNR and CDR2 FQNEAQ (reference sequence).